A selection of T cell receptor beta chains follows, all from one sample in a study of blood T cell repertoires in COVID-19. Clones were read by immunoSEQ multiplex PCR, and TCRdb kept only the in-frame ones, dropping some. The data show 45,000 to 65,000 clones, roughly 84% seen once. Sequenced sample: peripheral blood. These TCRs come from a man older than 75 with active COVID-19. CDR3s include the opening cysteine and the closing phenylalanine or tryptophan. The D gene is left open where the match is weak. Not every row has a clone size; where given, it reads once, few, many or a size class.

j_call	clone_size	d_call	v_call	cdr3_aa	cdr3_nt
TRBJ1-6	-	TRBD1	TRBV5-1	CASSLGDRNSPLHF	TGCGCCAGCAGCTTGGGGGACAGGAATTCACCCCTCCACTTT
TRBJ2-1	-	TRBD1	TRBV5-5	CASSLASGTGKYNEQFF	TGTGCCAGCAGCTTGGCTTCCGGGACAGGGAAATACAATGAGCAGTTCTTC
TRBJ1-1	-	-	TRBV2	CASSVQLSNTEAFF	TGTGCCAGCAGTGTACAGCTCTCCAACACTGAAGCTTTCTTT
TRBJ1-2	-	TRBD1	TRBV10-3	CAISEARDSTNYGYTF	TGTGCCATCAGTGAGGCGCGGGACAGTACTAACTATGGCTACACCTTC
TRBJ1-4	-	TRBD1	TRBV7-9	CASSQDRSPNEKLFF	TGTGCCAGCAGTCAGGACAGGAGTCCGAATGAAAAACTGTTTTTT
TRBJ2-1	-	TRBD1	TRBV9	CASSGNRDRGLNEQFF	TGTGCCAGCAGCGGTAACCGGGACAGGGGGCTAAATGAGCAGTTCTTC
TRBJ2-7	-	TRBD2	TRBV7-9	CASSSPGLAGGSYEQYF	TGTGCCAGCAGCTCCCCAGGACTAGCGGGAGGTTCCTACGAGCAGTACTTC
TRBJ2-2	-	-	TRBV11-2	CASSFLGVGRAAGELFF	TGTGCCAGCAGCTTCCTCGGGGTAGGGCGCGCCGCCGGGGAGCTGTTTTTT
TRBJ2-1	-	-	TRBV28	CASTRGVAESLEQFF	TGTGCCAGCACCCGGGGCGTAGCGGAGTCACTTGAGCAGTTCTTC
TRBJ2-7	few	TRBD2	TRBV6-2/TRBV6-3	CASSPGLAGGLVYEQYF	TGTGCCAGCAGCCCAGGACTAGCGGGAGGGTTGGTCTACGAGCAGTACTTC
TRBJ2-5	once	-	TRBV5-5	CASSPFGGSQETQYF	TGTGCCAGCAGCCCCTTTGGGGGCAGTCAAGAGACCCAGTACTTC
TRBJ1-1	-	-	TRBV28	CASSLGAGSSEAFF	TGTGCCAGCAGTTTAGGTGCGGGGAGCTCTGAAGCTTTCTTT
TRBJ2-3	-	TRBD2	TRBV20-1	CSASPQRELFWADTQYF	TGCAGTGCTAGTCCCCAGCGGGAGTTGTTTTGGGCAGATACGCAGTATTTT
TRBJ2-1	-	TRBD1	TRBV18	CASSADRAREQFF	TGTGCCAGCTCAGCCGACAGGGCACGCGAGCAGTTCTTC
TRBJ2-7	-	TRBD1	TRBV2	CASSGNKGGFDEQYF	TGTGCCAGCAGTGGGAATAAAGGGGGCTTCGACGAGCAGTACTTC
TRBJ1-2	-	-	TRBV13	CASSSRVDSGGYTF	TGTGCCAGCAGCTCGCGTGTTGACTCGGGGGGCTACACCTTC
TRBJ2-6	few	TRBD2	TRBV6-5	CASLGAREGSNVLTF	TGTGCCAGCCTAGGGGCCAGGGAGGGGAGCAACGTCCTGACTTTC
TRBJ2-2	many	-	TRBV28	CASSLLAPGELFF	TGTGCCAGCAGTTTACTGGCCCCCGGGGAGCTGTTTTTT
TRBJ2-3	-	TRBD2	TRBV27	CASSSISGDTQYF	TGTGCCAGCAGTTCGATTAGCGGGGATACGCAGTATTTT
TRBJ2-3	few	-	TRBV30	CAWSARVGTDTQYF	TGTGCCTGGAGTGCACGGGTAGGCACAGATACGCAGTATTTT
TRBJ2-2	-	TRBD1	TRBV27	CASSFYWDSGQGITGELFF	TGTGCCAGCAGTTTTTACTGGGACTCGGGACAGGGGATCACCGGGGAGCTGTTTTTT
TRBJ2-7	-	-	TRBV18	CASSLGDSKLGEQYF	TGTGCCAGCTCACTCGGGGACTCCAAATTGGGCGAGCAGTACTTC
TRBJ1-5	-	-	TRBV19	CASSIIPTGNQPQHF	TGTGCCAGTAGTATCATCCCGACAGGCAATCAGCCCCAGCATTTT
TRBJ2-1	-	-	TRBV5-1	CASSFDNEQFF	TGCGCCAGCAGCTTCGACAATGAGCAGTTCTTC
TRBJ2-5	-	TRBD1	TRBV6-5	CASSPQGDSFETQYF	TGTGCCAGCAGCCCACAGGGGGATTCCTTCGAGACCCAGTACTTC
TRBJ1-2	-	TRBD1	TRBV19	CASSLTGRGYTF	TGTGCCAGTAGTCTGACAGGGCGAGGCTACACCTTC
TRBJ2-7	-	TRBD2	TRBV14	CASSQNSFSGRIVSYEQYF	TGTGCCAGCAGCCAAAATAGTTTTAGCGGGAGGATTGTCTCCTACGAGCAGTACTTC
TRBJ1-4	-	TRBD1	TRBV5-1	CASSFRQGRLVEKLFF	TGCGCCAGCAGCTTTCGACAGGGGAGGCTAGTCGAAAAACTGTTTTTT
TRBJ1-4	-	-	TRBV5-4	CASSSDSTLNEKLFF	TGTGCCAGCAGCTCCGACAGTACTCTTAATGAAAAACTGTTTTTT
TRBJ2-7	-	TRBD2	TRBV7-2	CASTEMWEGEQYF	TGTGCCAGCACTGAAATGTGGGAGGGCGAGCAGTACTTC
TRBJ1-3	-	-	TRBV7-8	CASSPSRGTGNTIYF	TGTGCCAGCAGCCCCAGTAGGGGGACAGGAAACACCATATATTTT
TRBJ2-7	-	TRBD2	TRBV5-4	CASSKASGNYEQYF	TGTGCCAGCAGCAAAGCTAGCGGGAACTACGAGCAGTACTTC
TRBJ2-3	-	TRBD1	TRBV6-2/TRBV6-3	CASSYSGQATYYTDTQYF	TGTGCCAGCAGTTACTCGGGACAGGCCACCTATTACACAGATACGCAGTATTTT
TRBJ1-1	-	-	TRBV6-6	CASSYYTTTGTEAFF	TGTGCCAGCAGTTACTACACGACTACGGGGACTGAAGCTTTCTTT
TRBJ2-1	-	TRBD1	TRBV25-1	CASSDHDRGLGEQFF	TGTGCCAGCAGTGATCATGACAGGGGGCTCGGTGAGCAGTTCTTC
TRBJ2-5	-	-	TRBV2	CASSEMTKETQYF	TGTGCCAGCAGTGAAATGACTAAGGAGACCCAGTACTTC
TRBJ2-7	-	TRBD2	TRBV9	CASSAGLVGYEQYF	TGTGCCAGCAGCGCCGGACTAGTCGGCTACGAGCAGTACTTC
TRBJ1-6	few	TRBD1	TRBV5-1	CASSLGNRGNSPLHF	TGCGCCAGCAGCTTGGGGAACAGGGGTAATTCACCCCTCCACTTT
TRBJ1-2	once	-	TRBV5-6	CASSRSPQGVNYGYTF	TGTGCCAGCAGCCGTTCGCCGCAAGGGGTCAACTATGGCTACACCTTC
TRBJ2-5	-	TRBD1	TRBV5-1	CASSFTTTGGEETQYF	TGCGCCAGCAGCTTTACGACGACAGGGGGCGAAGAGACCCAGTACTTC
TRBJ1-2	-	-	TRBV5-1	CASSLGAGDYGYTF	TGCGCCAGCAGCTTGGGGGCAGGGGACTATGGCTACACCTTC
TRBJ2-3	-	TRBD1	TRBV6-2/TRBV6-3	CASSYFGQGAGSAQYF	TGTGCCAGCAGTTACTTCGGACAGGGGGCCGGGAGTGCGCAGTATTTT
TRBJ2-2	-	TRBD1	TRBV24-1	CATSDGTGTGATGELFF	TGTGCCACCAGTGACGGGACCGGGACAGGGGCCACCGGGGAGCTGTTTTTT
TRBJ2-1	-	-	TRBV27	CASSLLRGNEQFF	TGTGCCAGCAGTTTATTAAGGGGTAATGAGCAGTTCTTC
TRBJ1-4	-	-	TRBV6-2/TRBV6-3	CASSRQKRTEKLFF	TGTGCCAGCAGCCGACAGAAAAGAACAGAAAAACTGTTTTTT
TRBJ1-5	-	-	TRBV6-2/TRBV6-3	CASSNTQGKSNQPQHF	TGTGCCAGCAGTAACACACAGGGTAAGAGCAATCAGCCCCAGCATTTT
TRBJ2-7	-	TRBD2	TRBV10-3	CAIGTSGPYEQYF	TGTGCCATAGGGACTAGCGGCCCCTACGAGCAGTACTTC
TRBJ2-4	-	-	TRBV19	CASSPLQGMPKNIQYF	TGTGCCAGTAGTCCCCTACAGGGAATGCCCAAAAACATTCAGTACTTC
TRBJ2-7	-	-	TRBV28	CASSWRASYEQYF	TGTGCCAGCAGTTGGAGGGCCTCCTACGAGCAGTACTTC
TRBJ2-1	-	-	TRBV9	CASSGETNGYNEQFF	TGTGCCAGCAGCGGAGAAACTAACGGGTACAATGAGCAGTTCTTC
TRBJ2-7	-	-	TRBV6-5	CASSGRLIGLKYF	TGTGCCAGCAGCGGGCGCCTTATAGGACTCAAGTACTTC
TRBJ2-6	-	TRBD1	TRBV7-2	CASSTGATANVLTF	TGTGCCAGCAGCACAGGGGCAACGGCCAACGTCCTGACTTTC
TRBJ2-1	-	TRBD1	TRBV27	CASSRLDRGLNEQFF	TGTGCCAGCAGTCGCCTGGACAGGGGCCTGAATGAGCAGTTCTTC
TRBJ2-1	-	-	TRBV15	CATSNPAGDYNNEQFF	TGTGCCACCAGCAACCCCGCCGGCGACTACAACAATGAGCAGTTCTTC
TRBJ1-2	-	-	TRBV11-2	CASSGDRKYGYTF	TGTGCCAGCAGCGGCGACAGGAAATATGGCTACACCTTC
TRBJ1-1	-	-	TRBV28	CASSLLTDTEAFF	TGTGCCAGCAGTTTACTCACAGACACTGAAGCTTTCTTT
TRBJ2-7	-	-	TRBV18	CASSPRQGFGEQYF	TGTGCCAGCTCTCCACGGCAGGGCTTCGGCGAGCAGTACTTC
TRBJ2-7	-	-	TRBV6-5	CASKPNPYEQYF	TGTGCCAGCAAGCCCAACCCCTACGAGCAGTACTTC
TRBJ2-5	-	TRBD1	TRBV6-5	CASSKDRVETQYF	TGTGCCAGCAGTAAGGACAGGGTAGAGACCCAGTACTTC